This passage covers 26 T cell receptor beta chains from one sample sequenced in a study of blood T cell repertoires in COVID-19. Measured with immunoSEQ multiplex PCR; TCRdb has only the in-frame clones, and not every one. Of more than 95,000 clones in the sample, around 84% are singletons; the top ten hold 15%. What was sequenced was peripheral blood. These receptors were collected from a woman over 75 with acute or convalescent COVID-19.

The chain carries TRBV28 and TRBJ1-5; D not resolved. The germline V gene has CDR1 MDHEN and CDR2 SYDVKM. This CDR3 has 12 amino acids. V lost 6 bases and J 4 bases, leaving 7 bases between the germline ends. The CDR3 DNA is TGTGCCAGCAGACTCGGTAATCAGCCCCAGCATTTT. It yields the protein CASRLGNQPQHF.

This clone was detected only once. V usage is TRBV18 and J usage is TRBJ1-2, with 7 bases that match TRBD1. Germline V gene sequence: CDR1 KGHSH, CDR2 LQKENI. J was trimmed by 2 bases and V by 3 bases; bases with no gene match: 3. CDR3 length: 14 amino acids. The CDR3 nucleotides read TGTGCCAGCTCACCTGGGACAGACAACTATGGCTACACCTTC. Amino acid sequence: CASSPGTDNYGYTF.

This chain links TRBV2 with TRBJ1-2; D is uncertain. V shed 7 bases and J shed 5 bases, with 20 bases lying between them. This CDR3 is built from 15 residues. Looked up from germline, CDR1 is SNHLY and CDR2 is FYNNEI. DNA for the CDR3: TGTGCCAGCAAGGGTGCGGGCCCGGTGGGGTATGGCTACACCTTC. Translation gives CASKGAGPVGYGYTF.

J is TRBJ2-1 and V is TRBV6-1; 9 bases align to TRBD1. With 4 bases clipped from V and 8 bases from J, the junction kept 15 bases outside the gene matches. The germline V gene has CDR1 MNHNS and CDR2 SASEGT. The CDR3 is made up of 17 amino acids. The CDR3 DNA sequence: TGTGCCAGCAGTGTCGACAGGGGGGGGATTGTACGCGATGAGCAGTTCTTC. The encoded protein is CASSVDRGGIVRDEQFF.

The chain employs TRBV14 and TRBJ1-4; TRBD1 matches 9 bases. The CDR3 sequence is 15 residues long. Germline trimming cut 4 bases from V and 5 bases from J; bases unmatched to any gene: 5. Germline V gene lookup returns CDR1 SGHDN and CDR2 FVKESK. This chain's CDR3 is CASSPRTGANEKLFF. The DNA for the CDR3 is TGTGCCAGCAGCCCCCGGACAGGGGCGAATGAAAAACTGTTTTTT.

CDR3 region: CSVSSTGELFF. CDR3 DNA: TGCAGCGTTTCATCCACCGGGGAGCTGTTTTTT. This rearrangement joins TRBV29-1 to TRBJ2-2; D uncertain. Germline CDR1 and CDR2: SQVTM and ANQGSEA. The CDR3 consists of 11 residues. V was shortened by 5 bases and J by 4 bases, with 5 bases between the two germline ends.

The chain links TRBV28 to TRBJ2-1; D might be TRBD2 (6 bases). This CDR3 is built from 17 residues. V lost 5 bases and J 2 bases, leaving 19 bases between the germline ends. Looked up from germline, CDR1 is MDHEN and CDR2 is SYDVKM. CDR3 nucleotides: TGTGCCAGCAGTCCCGGTGACACGGGAGCCCCCTACAATGAGCAGTTCTTC. Translating it yields CASSPGDTGAPYNEQFF.

The chain recombines TRBV5-1 with TRBJ1-2, with 7 bases matching TRBD1. Germline trimming cut 4 bases from V and 4 bases from J; bases unmatched to any gene: 13. The CDR3 consists of 16 residues. Germline loops: CDR1 SGHRS, CDR2 YFSETQ. The CDR3 DNA is TGCGCCAGCAGCCCGAATCTGAGGGGGCAAGGCTATGGCTACACCTTC. Amino acids: CASSPNLRGQGYGYTF. The whole variable domain, remainder taken from reference TRBV5-1 and TRBJ1-2, is KAGVTQTPRYLIKTRGQQVTLSCSPISGHRSVSWYQQTPGQGLQFLFEYFSETQRNKGNFPGRFSGRQFSNSRSEMNVSTLELGDSALYLCASSPNLRGQGYGYTFGSGTRLTVV.

This sequence joins TRBV28 and TRBJ1-1; 11 bases map to TRBD1. The CDR3 is 14 amino acids. Trimming at V came to 6 bases and at J to 6 bases, leaving 6 bases not matched to a gene. The germline V gene has CDR1 MDHEN and CDR2 SYDVKM. CDR3 residues: CASSWTGGRAEAFF. The CDR3, as DNA: TGTGCCAGCAGCTGGACAGGGGGCAGGGCTGAAGCTTTCTTT.

This chain uses TRBV24-1 with TRBJ2-1, with D possibly being TRBD1 (6 bases). The CDR3 has 16 residues. From germline, CDR1 is KGHDR and CDR2 SFDVKD. The ends were cut back, 3 bases at V and 5 bases at J, with 16 bases in the middle. The CDR3 coding sequence is TGTGCCACCAGTGATCCCAGGGGTCTCCGGGACAATGAGCAGTTCTTC. Translation gives CATSDPRGLRDNEQFF.

J is TRBJ2-2 and V is TRBV20-1, with D perhaps matching TRBD1 (6 bases). There are 13 residues in the CDR3. Trimming stripped 3 bases from V and 5 bases from J, with 10 bases between. Germline-derived CDR1 and CDR2 are DFQATT and SNEGSKA (reference sequence). CDR3 region: CSASSGVTGELFF. The CDR3 bases are TGCAGTGCTAGTTCAGGGGTAACCGGGGAGCTGTTTTTT.

This CDR3 reads CSVRAGGPNNEQFF. For the CDR3, the DNA is TGCAGCGTCCGAGCGGGAGGGCCGAACAATGAGCAGTTCTTC. The gene calls are TRBV29-1 and TRBJ2-1; the match to TRBD2 covers 10 bases. Germline-derived CDR1 and CDR2 are SQVTM and ANQGSEA. CDR3 length: 14 amino acids. V was pared by 6 bases and J by 5 bases, with 7 bases of the junction left unmatched.

The chain couples TRBV19 to TRBJ1-3; TRBD1 might be the D (5 bases). This CDR3 region has 17 residues. CDR1 is LNHDA and CDR2 is SQIVND in the germline V gene (reference sequence). Trimming shortened V by 3 bases and J by 2 bases, and 17 bases separated the two germline ends. CDR3 sequence reads: CASSMGVGGKTGNTIYF. DNA for the CDR3: TGTGCCAGTAGTATGGGGGTTGGAGGGAAAACTGGAAACACCATATATTTT.

This clone was counted only a few times. The CDR3 is CASSSGVNPTDTQYF. In DNA, the CDR3 is TGTGCCTCCTCCTCGGGAGTGAATCCCACAGATACGCAGTATTTT. V and J are TRBV10-3 and TRBJ2-3, with D perhaps matching TRBD2 (6 bases). The CDR3 spans 15 residues. The germline V gene has CDR1 ENHRY and CDR2 SYGVKD. Trimming stripped 11 bases from V and 2 bases from J, with 20 bases between.

The rearrangement links TRBV6-1 to TRBJ2-4, with D perhaps matching TRBD1 (5 bases). The CDR3 sequence is 12 residues long. V shed 1 base and J shed 9 bases, with 7 bases lying between them. Per germline, CDR1 MNHNS and CDR2 SASEGT. CDR3 DNA sequence: TGTGCCAGCAGTGAAGTAACAGGCATTCAGTACTTC. Amino acid sequence: CASSEVTGIQYF.

The chain has TRBV5-4 and TRBJ2-7; possible D gene TRBD2, 6 bases. This CDR3 spans 14 amino acids. Trimming took off 5 bases at V and 6 bases at J, with 18 bases between the two ends. Germline V gives CDR1 SGHNT, CDR2 YYREEE (reference sequence). The CDR3, as DNA: TGTGCCAGCAGTCCGGGACTGCGAGCGGGCGAGCAGTACTTC. Its translation: CASSPGLRAGEQYF.

Note on this clone: Other DNA sequences of this sample code for an identical CDR3. V gene TRBV5-1 combines with J gene TRBJ1-1; D is ambiguous. The germline CDR1 and CDR2 sequences are SGHRS and YFSETQ. Trimming left V 2 bases short and J 1 base short, with 9 bases between. CDR3 size: 14 residues. The CDR3 spells CASSFGRGNTEAFF. As DNA, the CDR3 is TGCGCCAGCAGCTTTGGACGGGGGAACACTGAAGCTTTCTTT. The variable domain in full, completed from reference TRBV5-1 and TRBJ1-1, reads KAGVTQTPRYLIKTRGQQVTLSCSPISGHRSVSWYQQTPGQGLQFLFEYFSETQRNKGNFPGRFSGRQFSNSRSEMNVSTLELGDSALYLCASSFGRGNTEAFFGQGTRLTVV.

The chain recombines TRBV6-4 with TRBJ1-5, with a tentative D call TRBD1 (5 bases). CDR3 length: 17 amino acids. CDR1 is MRHNA and CDR2 is SNTAGT in the germline V gene. The V end lost 2 bases, the J end lost 1 base, and 15 bases lay between the germline ends. This CDR3 reads CASSDPWDGGSNQPQHF. The CDR3 bases are TGTGCCAGCAGTGACCCTTGGGACGGGGGGAGCAATCAGCCCCAGCATTTT.

This chain links TRBV6-5 with TRBJ2-3; TRBD2 might be the D (5 bases). The CDR3 length is 13 residues. V was clipped by 6 bases and J by 6 bases, with 13 bases between them. Germline V gene sequence: CDR1 MNHEY, CDR2 SVGAGI. The CDR3 sequence is CASSPGFSDTQYF. CDR3 DNA sequence: TGTGCCAGCAGCCCGGGATTTTCGGATACGCAGTATTTT.

V usage is TRBV15 and J usage is TRBJ2-6; 7 bases are a match to TRBD2. This CDR3 contains 16 residues. After removal of 1 base from V and 2 bases from J, the junction contained 2 bases not matched to a gene. CDR1 and CDR2 from the germline V gene are LNHNV and YYDKDF (reference sequence). The chain's CDR3 is CATSRVGRAGANVLTF. CDR3 sequence (DNA): TGTGCCACCAGCAGAGTGGGGAGGGCTGGGGCCAACGTCCTGACTTTC.

This clone was picked up a small number of times. The chain carries TRBV2 and TRBJ2-2; D is possibly TRBD2 (6 bases). Trimming stripped 3 bases from V and 5 bases from J, with 16 bases between. Looked up from germline, CDR1 is SNHLY and CDR2 is FYNNEI. The CDR3 contains 16 residues. Written as DNA, the CDR3 is TGTGCCAGCAGTGAGGTGCCCAGCGGGTTGACCGGGGAGCTGTTTTTT. Translating gives CASSEVPSGLTGELFF. The whole variable domain, remainder taken from reference TRBV2 and TRBJ2-2, is EPEVTQTPSHQVTQMGQEVILRCVPISNHLYFYWYRQILGQKVEFLVSFYNNEISEKSEIFDDQFSVERPDGSNFTLKIRSTKLEDSAMYFCASSEVPSGLTGELFFGEGSRLTVL.

The chain employs TRBV9 and TRBJ2-3, with 13 bases aligning to TRBD2. The length of the CDR3 is 17 residues. After removal of 3 bases from V and 1 base from J, the junction contained 5 bases not matched to a gene. Per germline, CDR1 SGDLS and CDR2 YYNGEE. CDR3 sequence reads: CASSAPGTSGGTDTQYF. CDR3 in DNA: TGTGCCAGCAGCGCGCCCGGGACTAGCGGGGGCACAGATACGCAGTATTTT.

By share, this clone counts as medium-sized. The chain links TRBV15 to TRBJ1-2; no reliable D call. Germline V CDR1 and CDR2: LNHNV, YYDKDF (reference sequence). V lost 8 bases to trimming and J lost 1 base, with 14 bases between them. The CDR3 spans 14 residues. CDR3 sequence reads: CATYSGEVNYGYTF. CDR3 in DNA: TGTGCCACCTACTCCGGTGAAGTTAACTATGGCTACACCTTC. Full variable domain (missing parts from reference TRBV15 and TRBJ1-2): DAMVIQNPRYQVTQFGKPVTLSCSQTLNHNVMYWYQQKSSQAPKLLFHYYDKDFNNEADTPDNFQSRRPNTSFCFLDIRSPGLGDTAMYLCATYSGEVNYGYTFGSGTRLTVV.

This clone was counted only a few times. The genes are TRBV2 and TRBJ1-1; 11 bases match TRBD1. Germline V gene data show CDR1 as SNHLY and CDR2 as FYNNEI. V lost 6 bases, J lost 4 bases, and 4 bases stayed unmatched. The CDR3 has 14 amino acids. The CDR3 loop reads CASRAGTGGTEAFF. The CDR3, as DNA: TGTGCCAGCAGAGCCGGGACAGGGGGCACTGAAGCTTTCTTT.

The V and J genes are TRBV3-1 (or the pseudogene TRBV3-2) and TRBJ2-7, with TRBD1 matching 8 bases. Germline assignment: CDR1 LGHDT and CDR2 YNNKEL (reference sequence). The length of the CDR3 is 13 residues. After removal of 2 bases from V and 11 bases from J, the junction contained 8 bases not matched to a gene. CDR3 sequence (DNA): TGTGCCAGCAGCCAACCTGACAGGGGCAGGAAGTACTTC. Its protein is CASSQPDRGRKYF.

The chain carries TRBV19 and TRBJ2-1; 10 bases are a match to TRBD2. Germline V lookup: CDR1 LNHDA, CDR2 SQIVND (reference sequence). V was clipped by 5 bases and J by 0 bases; unmatched bases: 13. The CDR3 runs to 19 residues. The CDR3 DNA reads TGTGCCAGTAGTTCCAATCCGGGACTAGCGCCGAGCTCCTACAATGAGCAGTTCTTC. This gives the protein CASSSNPGLAPSSYNEQFF.